This entry lists 11 T cell receptor beta chains sequenced from one sample in a study of a mutant IDH1 vaccine in newly diagnosed glioma. Time point indicated: baseline, week 1 (first vaccination visit). The treatment was: pre-vaccination baseline after standard-of-care therapy. Sequenced by immunoSEQ multiplex PCR; TCRdb stores in-frame clones only, minus some. This sample carries about 98,000 clones, roughly 89% of them seen once, and the ten largest clones take around 0.6%. The specimen was PBMCs, collected from a glioma patient treated with radiotherapy, temozolomide or both. The origin of the receptors is a woman aged 50 to 60 with glioma.

The genes are TRBV6-5 and TRBJ2-7, with D perhaps matching TRBD1 or TRBD2 (5 bases each). The CDR3 covers 14 residues. V lost 6 bases, J lost 1 base, and 13 bases lay in between. Looked up from germline, CDR1 is MNHEY and CDR2 is SVGAGI. The DNA of the CDR3 is TGTGCCAGCAGACCCCGGGGCACATCCTACGAGCAGTACTTC. It translates to CASRPRGTSYEQYF.

This chain connects TRBV29-1 to TRBJ1-2; D might be TRBD1 (5 bases). The CDR3 has 13 residues. Germline CDR1 is SQVTM and CDR2 is ANQGSEA. V lost 7 bases and J lost 6, with 18 bases in between. Here the CDR3 reads CSGIHRGSDGYTF. CDR3 in DNA: TGCAGCGGCATCCACCGGGGCTCCGATGGCTACACCTTC.

The chain has TRBV5-6 and TRBJ1-1; D unresolved. The CDR3 extends over 14 amino acids. Germline V gene data show CDR1 as SGHDT and CDR2 as YYEEEE. Trimming took off 5 bases at V and 0 bases at J, with 11 bases between the two ends. The CDR3 spells CASSRRGMNTEAFF. In DNA form, the CDR3 reads TGTGCCAGCAGTCGGCGCGGGATGAACACTGAAGCTTTCTTT.

This chain links TRBV7-8 with TRBJ1-3; no definite D call. CDR3 length: 13 residues. V was pared by 5 bases and J by 2 bases, with 7 bases between. Per germline, CDR1 SGHVS and CDR2 FQNEAQ. The CDR3 DNA reads TGTGCCAGCAGCATGGGTACTGGAAACACCATATATTTT. Translating gives CASSMGTGNTIYF.

This rearrangement joins TRBV19 to TRBJ2-5; D is undetermined. V lost 5 bases and J lost 3, with 7 bases in between. The CDR3 is 12 residues long. The germline gives CDR1 LNHDA, CDR2 SQIVND (reference sequence). For the CDR3, the DNA is TGTGCCAGTAGTGATTGGGAAGAGACCCAGTACTTC. This encodes CASSDWEETQYF.

This clone was detected once. CDR3 nucleotide sequence: TGCAGTGCCCGGGGGGAGGCACTGTTTTTT. It specifies CSARGEALFF. The V and J genes are TRBV20-1 and TRBJ1-4; D possibly corresponds to TRBD1 (5 bases). Trimming removed 6 bases at V and 13 bases at J, with 12 bases between. This CDR3 contains 10 residues. In germline, CDR1 is DFQATT, CDR2 SNEGSKA (reference sequence).

This chain uses TRBV28 with TRBJ2-7; D perhaps matches TRBD2 (5 bases). This CDR3 is built from 15 residues. Looked up from germline, CDR1 is MDHEN and CDR2 is SYDVKM. V was trimmed by 4 bases and J by 3 bases, leaving 16 bases between them. CDR3 in amino acids: CASSSPSGADYEQYF. Here the CDR3 DNA reads TGTGCCAGCAGTTCTCCAAGCGGCGCCGACTACGAGCAGTACTTC.

The chain is built from TRBV30 and TRBJ1-5, with D uncertain. The CDR3 extends over 14 amino acids. CDR1 is GTSNPN and CDR2 is SVGIG in the germline V gene (reference sequence). V was pared by 0 bases and J by 7 bases, with 13 bases between. This chain's CDR3 is CAWSVHLGAQPQHF. The CDR3 DNA follows: TGTGCCTGGAGTGTACATCTGGGAGCACAGCCCCAGCATTTT.

This sequence joins TRBV30 and TRBJ2-5; no clear D gene. CDR3 length: 14 amino acids. Trimming took off 1 base at V and 1 base at J, with 10 bases between the two ends. Germline V gene sequence: CDR1 GTSNPN, CDR2 SVGIG (reference sequence). CDR3 in DNA: TGTGCCTGGAGTGCCTGGACGGTCCAAGAGACCCAGTACTTC. It specifies CAWSAWTVQETQYF.

This chain joins TRBV27 and TRBJ2-3; D could derive from TRBD1 or TRBD2 (5 bases each). Germline CDR1 and CDR2: MNHEY and SMNVEV (reference sequence). Trimming removed 2 bases from V and 0 bases from J, with 12 bases in between. The length of the CDR3 is 16 residues. The CDR3 nucleotides are TGTGCCAGCAGTTTAGAGGGGCTGGTGAGCACAGATACGCAGTATTTT. Its translation: CASSLEGLVSTDTQYF.

The V call is TRBV18, the J call TRBJ1-2, with 10 bases lining up with TRBD1. Germline V gene sequence: CDR1 KGHSH, CDR2 LQKENI. With V trimmed by 0 bases and J by 13 bases, 2 bases remained unmatched. The CDR3 runs 12 residues. The CDR3 protein is CASSPPDRGFTF. DNA of the CDR3: TGTGCCAGCTCACCACCGGACAGGGGGTTCACCTTC. Combining the CDR3 with reference TRBV18 and TRBJ1-2 gives the whole variable domain NAGVMQNPRHLVRRRGQEARLRCSPMKGHSHVYWYRQLPEEGLKFMVYLQKENIIDESGMPKERFSAEFPKEGPSILRIQQVVRGDSAAYFCASSPPDRGFTFGSGTRLTVV.